One T cell receptor beta chain is described in this entry. These data are taken from a study of T cell changes during pregnancy in multiple sclerosis. Here immunoSEQ multiplex PCR was the method, and the copy in TCRdb shows in-frame clones only, minus some. The repertoire includes under 85,000 clones, roughly nine tenths of them detected once, and under 0.3% sits in the top ten. The source of this sequence is a female donor in good health, enrolled as a control in a pregnancy study. The sample consisted of CD4+ T cells from peripheral blood mononuclear cells, taken in the third trimester of pregnancy.

CDR3 nucleotides: TGTGCCAGCAGTTCTAACAATTCACCCCTCCACTTT. Its translation: CASSSNNSPLHF. The chain recombines TRBV27 with TRBJ1-6; no definite D call. Germline loops: CDR1 MNHEY, CDR2 SMNVEV (reference sequence). Trimming removed 4 bases at V and 7 bases at J, with 5 bases between. The CDR3 consists of 12 residues.